A selection of T cell receptor beta chains follows, all from one sample in a study of response to subunit inactivated influenza vaccine. One entry per CDR3 protein, called by TCRdb with MiXCR from the RT-PCR reads. The sample includes fewer than 400,000 distinct CDR3 sequences, 20% to 25% of them seen just once. The material was PBMCs from blood, obtained roughly 20 months after vaccination. These receptors were obtained from a man aged 50 to 69 who received an inactivated influenza vaccine. The CDR3 runs from the conserved cysteine through the conserved F or W. The D gene is left open where the match is weak. Size tells how often a clone was seen (once, few, many) or the class of an expanded clone, and some rows leave it out.

17 | TRBD2 | . | TRBJ2-3 | TRBV7-9 | TGTGCCAGCAGCTTATTTCCGAGCGGGGCCGTCCTGGTTACGCAGTATTTT | CASSLFPSGAVLVTQYF
14 | . | . | TRBJ2-7 | TRBV27 | TGTGCCAGCAGTTTATCGGGGTTGCGGGACGAGCAGTACTTC | CASSLSGLRDEQYF
14 | . | . | TRBJ2-3 | TRBV5-5 | TGTGCCAGCAGCTTGAGTCTCTCCGCAGATACGCAGTATTTT | CASSLSLSADTQYF
18 | . | . | TRBJ2-6 | TRBV9 | TGTGCCAGCAGCGTAAGGGCAGGAGCCTACTCTGGGGCCAACGTCCTGACTTTC | CASSVRAGAYSGANVLTF
15 | . | few | TRBJ1-5 | TRBV6-2/TRBV6-3 | TGTGCCAGCTTAGAACGTGGAGGAGCCCTTGCGCCCCAGCATTTT | CASLERGGALAPQHF
13 | TRBD2 | few | TRBJ2-1 | TRBV20-1 | TGCAGTGCCCCGGGACTAGCGGGAGCTGAGCAGTTCTTC | CSAPGLAGAEQFF
13 | . | . | TRBJ1-1 | TRBV12-3/TRBV12-4 | TGTGCCAGCACTCGGGGGGCACGGACTGAAGCTTTCTTT | CASTRGARTEAFF
16 | TRBD2 | . | TRBJ2-1 | TRBV3-1 | TGTGCCAGCAGCCAAGATCGGCTAGCGGCGCAAAATGAGCAGTTCTTC | CASSQDRLAAQNEQFF
15 | . | few | TRBJ2-1 | TRBV28 | TGTGCCAGCAGGTCAGGCCGGGCCCGCCACAATGAGCAGTTCTTC | CASRSGRARHNEQFF
15 | . | . | TRBJ1-1 | TRBV27 | TGTGCCAGCAGTGGGGACGGATTTGAGGGCACTGAAGCTTTCTTT | CASSGDGFEGTEAFF
17 | TRBD1 | . | TRBJ2-1 | TRBV30 | TGTGCCTGGAGCGGGGACAGGGGAGGGTCGGGGTACAATGAGCAGTTCTTC | CAWSGDRGGSGYNEQFF
15 | TRBD1 | . | TRBJ1-2 | TRBV11-2 | TGTGCCAGCAGCTCTGGGGACAGTCCCCACTATGGCTACACCTTC | CASSSGDSPHYGYTF
13 | . | . | TRBJ1-2 | TRBV3-1 | TGTGCCAGCAGCCCAACCTTTGGGTTTGGCTACACCTTC | CASSPTFGFGYTF
13 | . | . | TRBJ2-5 | TRBV9 | TGTGCCAGCAGCGTAGGCGGGAAAGAGACCCAGTACTTC | CASSVGGKETQYF
15 | TRBD1 | few | TRBJ1-2 | TRBV3-1 | TGTGCCAGCAGCCACCGCGGGACAGGGGGATTTGGCTACACCTTC | CASSHRGTGGFGYTF
17 | . | few | TRBJ2-3 | TRBV11-1 | TGTGCCAGCAGCTTATCGCGAAGCGTAGGGGTGGCAGATACGCAGTATTTT | CASSLSRSVGVADTQYF
14 | . | few | TRBJ2-5 | TRBV20-1 | TGCAGTGCTAGTATAGTACAGCCCCAGAGGACCCAGTACTTC | CSASIVQPQRTQYF
18 | . | few | TRBJ1-2 | TRBV9 | TGTGCCAGCAGGGCGGGCCCCTCTCCTAGACAGAATTACTATGGCTACACCTTC | CASRAGPSPRQNYYGYTF
14 | . | few | TRBJ1-5 | TRBV2 | TGTGCCAGCAGTGCTCAAACAGGTCATCAGCCCCAGCATTTT | CASSAQTGHQPQHF
13 | . | few | TRBJ2-1 | TRBV29-1 | TGCAGCGTTGATTTTTTTGGCGGGAATGAGCAGTTCTTC | CSVDFFGGNEQFF
14 | TRBD1 | . | TRBJ1-4 | TRBV25-1 | TGTGCCAGCAGTGCAACAGGGGGAGGGGAAAAACTGTTTTTT | CASSATGGGEKLFF
14 | . | many | TRBJ1-6 | TRBV5-1 | TGCGCCAGCAGCTTGGGGGCGTATGATTCACCCCTCCACTTT | CASSLGAYDSPLHF
14 | . | many | TRBJ1-2 | TRBV5-5 | TGTGCCAGCAGCTTGGGAGGAGCCGTCTATGGCTACACCTTC | CASSLGGAVYGYTF